Here is one T cell receptor (beta chain) with its context. Other DNA sequences in this sample translate to the same CDR3. Trimming cost V 5 bases and J 0 bases; bases outside gene matches: 5. The germline V gene has CDR1 LGHNA and CDR2 YNFKEQ. The CDR3 contains 16 residues. The record originates from a study of blood T cell repertoires in COVID-19. Study-level background: Both acute and convalescent COVID-19 samples were obtained from the United States, Italy and Spain.

Those enrolled in Seattle joined during active infection and were followed longitudinally afterward. In the original processing: Reference gene primer amplification gave nucleated cell count estimates. Clones were sequenced by immunoSEQ multiplex PCR, and TCRdb holds only the in-frame ones, with some missing. D and trimming were read from the DNA, whereas the V and J calls and clone size are those reported in that table. Among a few hundred thousand clones listed, about 90% were seen once. Material for sequencing was peripheral blood. The chain recombines TRBV4-2 with TRBJ2-1; TRBD2 matches at 9 bases. The TCR comes from a woman aged 30 to 39 with COVID-19, enrolled during active disease. CDR3 sequence (DNA): TGTGCCAGCAGCATTCTTAGCGGGGGCTCCTACAATGAGCAGTTCTTC. Its protein product is CASSILSGGSYNEQFF.